Following are 30 T cell receptor beta chains from one sample sequenced in a study of cytomegalovirus exposure and HLA in healthy donors. The method was immunoSEQ multiplex PCR; TCRdb's version includes in-frame clones alone and lacks a portion of them. The sample carries 55,000 to 75,000 clones, almost 97% recorded once. Specimen: PBMCs. These receptors came from a woman younger than 30 in good health and CMV-seronegative.

This clone was recorded once. V is TRBV7-2 and J is TRBJ2-6; TRBD1 matches 8 bases. Germline values: CDR1 SGHTA, CDR2 FQGNSA. J gave up 0 bases and V 0 bases, and 7 bases lay outside the gene matches. This CDR3 contains 19 residues. CDR3 loop: CASSLAATGANSGANVLTF. DNA for the CDR3: TGTGCCAGCAGCTTAGCGGCGACAGGGGCAAACTCTGGGGCCAACGTCCTGACTTTC.

The chain recombines TRBV19 with TRBJ2-3; TRBD1 matches at 8 bases. This CDR3 comprises 18 residues. The ends lost 3 bases at V and 1 base at J; junction bases unmatched: 12. Germline assignment: CDR1 LNHDA and CDR2 SQIVND (reference sequence). DNA of the CDR3: TGTGCCAGTAGTATGGGTCTTTGGAAGGACAGGGGCACAGATACGCAGTATTTT. Encoded protein: CASSMGLWKDRGTDTQYF.

The rearrangement links TRBV9 to TRBJ2-7, with 7 bases fitting TRBD1. V was pared by 2 bases and J by 3 bases, with 5 bases of the junction left unmatched. Germline CDR1 SGDLS, CDR2 YYNGEE. The CDR3 extends over 14 amino acids. The CDR3 DNA follows: TGTGCCAGCAGCGTCGGGACAGACCTCTACGAGCAGTACTTC. This encodes CASSVGTDLYEQYF.

This sequence joins TRBV2 and TRBJ2-5; 14 positions agree with TRBD2. Germline-derived CDR1 and CDR2 are SNHLY and FYNNEI. V lost 6 bases, J lost 2 bases, and 2 bases stayed unmatched. The length of the CDR3 is 15 residues. Here the CDR3 DNA reads TGTGCCAGCAGCCGACTAGCGGGGGGGCAAGAGACCCAGTACTTC. Its protein is CASSRLAGGQETQYF.

The chain links TRBV7-2 to TRBJ1-2, with D possibly being TRBD1 (5 bases). This CDR3 is built from 16 residues. Looked up from germline, CDR1 is SGHTA and CDR2 is FQGNSA. Trimming took off 0 bases at V and 4 bases at J, with 15 bases between the two ends. CDR3 sequence (DNA): TGTGCCAGCAGCTTAGCCCGGGGGTTGGAGAGCTATGGCTACACCTTC. This translates into CASSLARGLESYGYTF.

V gene TRBV9 combines with J gene TRBJ1-4, with TRBD1 identical over 7 bases. Trimming cost V 6 bases and J 0 bases; bases outside gene matches: 2. The CDR3 length is 14 residues. Per the germline V gene, CDR1 is SGDLS and CDR2 is YYNGEE. For the CDR3, the DNA is TGTGCCAGCACCACAGGGGCAACTAATGAAAAACTGTTTTTT. Translation gives CASTTGATNEKLFF.

This clone has just one count. The chain combines TRBV4-1 with TRBJ2-3; D is unresolved. The germline V and J ends were trimmed by 2 bases and 5 bases, with 5 bases remaining between them. This CDR3 is 12 amino acids long. Germline-derived CDR1 and CDR2 are MGHRA and YSYEKL. The CDR3 region is CASSQTRDTQYF. CDR3 coding DNA: TGCGCCAGCAGCCAAACACGAGATACGCAGTATTTT.

This rearrangement joins TRBV18 to TRBJ2-7, with 11 bases matching TRBD2. The CDR3 loop spans 15 amino acids. The V gene's germline CDR1 is KGHSH and CDR2 LQKENI. V dropped 0 bases and J dropped 5; count of bases not matched to a gene: 3. The CDR3 here is CASSPPTSGRNEQYF. CDR3 nucleotide sequence: TGTGCCAGCTCACCACCAACTAGCGGGAGAAACGAGCAGTACTTC.

This clone was recorded a few times. J is TRBJ2-3 and V is TRBV5-6, with D unclear. V lost 0 bases and J lost 10, with 12 bases in between. This CDR3 spans 13 amino acids. Germline V gene lookup returns CDR1 SGHDT and CDR2 YYEEEE. The CDR3 sequence is CASSLGVVQAQYF. The CDR3 DNA reads TGTGCCAGCAGCTTGGGGGTGGTCCAGGCGCAGTATTTT.

CDR3 sequence reads: CASSLEGHPSGANVLTF. CDR3 nucleotide sequence: TGTGCCAGCAGCTTAGAGGGACACCCCTCTGGGGCCAACGTCCTGACTTTC. This chain uses TRBV7-9 with TRBJ2-6, with D perhaps TRBD1 (6 bases). This CDR3 is 17 amino acids long. The V end lost 1 base, the J end lost 0 bases, and 10 bases lay between the germline ends. Per the germline V gene, CDR1 is SEHNR and CDR2 is FQNEAQ (reference sequence).

The chain combines TRBV6-6 with TRBJ1-1; possibly TRBD1 for D (5 bases). Germline-derived CDR1 and CDR2 are MNHNY and SVGAGI (reference sequence). This CDR3 has 13 residues. Trimming left V 7 bases short and J 6 bases short, with 15 bases between. The DNA for the CDR3 is TGTGCCAGCAACCTCGGACGGGGGTCTGAAGCTTTCTTT. Its translation: CASNLGRGSEAFF.

The rearrangement uses TRBV19 and TRBJ2-4; D gene uncertain. Trimming took off 1 base at V and 12 bases at J, with 16 bases between the two ends. Germline CDR1 LNHDA, CDR2 SQIVND (reference sequence). The CDR3 is 14 residues long. CDR3 sequence: CASSIVAVGDRQYF. The CDR3 coding sequence is TGTGCCAGTAGTATAGTCGCGGTTGGAGACCGTCAGTACTTC. Using reference TRBV19 and TRBJ2-4 for the parts outside the CDR3, the full variable domain is DGGITQSPKYLFRKEGQNVTLSCEQNLNHDAMYWYRQDPGQGLRLIYYSQIVNDFQKGDIAEGYSVSREKKESFPLTVTSAQKNPTAFYLCASSIVAVGDRQYFGAGTRLSVL.

The V and J genes are TRBV7-6 and TRBJ2-7; the D gene is possibly TRBD2 (7 bases). CDR1 SGHVS and CDR2 FNYEAQ come from the germline V gene. The CDR3 contains 17 residues. V shed 5 bases and J shed 0 bases, with 20 bases lying between them. In nucleotides, the CDR3 is TGTGCCAGCAGCCCGGGTGGGGGGGCTTCCCCCTCCTACGAGCAGTACTTC. It encodes CASSPGGGASPSYEQYF.

The gene calls are TRBV5-4 and TRBJ2-1, with D maybe TRBD2 (7 bases). Germline assignment: CDR1 SGHNT and CDR2 YYREEE (reference sequence). Deletions cut 0 bases from V and 7 bases from J, with 20 bases between. This CDR3 contains 17 residues. In DNA, the CDR3 is TGTGCCAGCAGCTTGGTCCGCGGGGGCCATCGGGGGAATGAGCAGTTCTTC. Its translation is CASSLVRGGHRGNEQFF.

The chain links TRBV4-1 to TRBJ1-5; D remains unclear. The CDR3 sequence is 15 residues long. V lost 8 bases to trimming and J lost 2 bases, with 16 bases between them. CDR1 is MGHRA and CDR2 is YSYEKL in the germline V gene. Here the CDR3 reads CASSEGSEGNQPQHF. CDR3 bases: TGCGCCAGCTCAGAGGGATCTGAAGGCAATCAGCCCCAGCATTTT.

The chain is built from TRBV7-9 and TRBJ2-6; TRBD1 might be the D (7 bases). Trimming shortened V by 6 bases and J by 1 base, and 10 bases separated the two germline ends. Per germline, CDR1 SEHNR and CDR2 FQNEAQ (reference sequence). This CDR3 has 15 residues. The chain's CDR3 is CASSPGGSGANVLTF. The CDR3 DNA sequence: TGTGCCAGCAGTCCAGGGGGGTCTGGGGCCAACGTCCTGACTTTC. The variable domain in full, completed from reference TRBV7-9 and TRBJ2-6, reads DTGVSQNPRHKITKRGQNVTFRCDPISEHNRLYWYRQTLGQGPEFLTYFQNEAQLEKSRLLSDRFSAERPKGSFSTLEIQRTEQGDSAMYLCASSPGGSGANVLTFGAGSRLTVL.

V and J are TRBV19 and TRBJ2-1, with no clear D. This CDR3 comprises 15 residues. Trimming pared 3 bases from V and 0 bases from J, leaving 9 bases between. Germline CDR1 reads LNHDA; CDR2 reads SQIVND (reference sequence). The CDR3 loop reads CASSMGLLSYNEQFF. For the CDR3, the DNA is TGTGCCAGTAGTATGGGCCTTCTCTCCTACAATGAGCAGTTCTTC.

V and J are TRBV28 and TRBJ1-3; a possible D gene is TRBD1 (5 bases). V gave up 10 bases and J gave up 0 bases, with 16 bases separating them. Germline loops: CDR1 MDHEN, CDR2 SYDVKM. CDR3 size: 15 residues. CDR3 DNA: TGTGCCACCGGAGGGGCGGACTACTCTGGAAACACCATATATTTT. This encodes CATGGADYSGNTIYF.

The gene calls are TRBV4-2 and TRBJ1-5; D might be TRBD1 (6 bases). V lost 1 base and J 6 bases, leaving 13 bases between the germline ends. Germline values: CDR1 LGHNA, CDR2 YNFKEQ. The CDR3 consists of 15 residues. The CDR3 reads CASSQGFQGGQPQHF. The CDR3 DNA is TGTGCCAGCAGCCAAGGGTTCCAAGGGGGTCAGCCCCAGCATTTT.

This chain uses TRBV7-2 with TRBJ1-4; D unresolved. The germline gives CDR1 SGHTA, CDR2 FQGNSA. This CDR3 has 13 amino acids. V was cut by 7 bases and J by 8 bases, with 14 bases left in between. CDR3 loop: CASTPPGEEKLFF. Written as DNA, the CDR3 is TGTGCCAGCACCCCCCCGGGTGAGGAAAAACTGTTTTTT.

Only one count was recorded for this clone. J is TRBJ2-2 and V is TRBV18; TRBD1 matches at 10 bases. The CDR3 covers 14 residues. Trimming removed 8 bases from V and 4 bases from J; junction bases left unmatched: 4. Looked up from germline, CDR1 is KGHSH and CDR2 is LQKENI. The CDR3 DNA sequence: TGTGCCAGCCCGGGACAGGGGCGCACCGGGGAGCTGTTTTTT. It codes for CASPGQGRTGELFF.

The V and J genes are TRBV25-1 and TRBJ1-1; D possibly corresponds to TRBD1 (6 bases). This CDR3 is built from 16 residues. The V gene lost 1 base and the J gene lost 4 bases, with 16 bases spanning the gap. Germline-derived CDR1 and CDR2 are MGHDK and SYGVNS. The CDR3 sequence: CASSECPTGRCTEAFF. CDR3 nucleotide sequence: TGTGCCAGCAGTGAATGCCCAACAGGGCGTTGCACTGAAGCTTTCTTT.

The gene calls are TRBV7-9 and TRBJ1-1; D is possibly TRBD1 (6 bases). The germline V gene has CDR1 SEHNR and CDR2 FQNEAQ (reference sequence). The CDR3 runs to 15 residues. The V gene lost 5 bases and the J gene lost 0 bases, with 13 bases spanning the gap. DNA for the CDR3: TGTGCCAGCAGCCCCCGGGACACAATGAACACTGAAGCTTTCTTT. Amino acids: CASSPRDTMNTEAFF.

The V call is TRBV19, the J call TRBJ2-1; 8 bases align to TRBD2. The germline gives CDR1 LNHDA, CDR2 SQIVND (reference sequence). The J segment lost 5 bases and the V segment lost 10 bases, leaving 10 bases of the junction unmatched. CDR3 length equals 14 residues. The CDR3: CATARGGKDNEQFF. CDR3 in DNA: TGTGCCACCGCCCGGGGGGGGAAAGACAATGAGCAGTTCTTC.

This chain links TRBV18 with TRBJ2-7; a possible D gene is TRBD2 (6 bases). V was cut by 4 bases and J by 5 bases, with 12 bases left in between. CDR1 KGHSH and CDR2 LQKENI come from the germline V gene. This CDR3 is 13 amino acids long. For the CDR3, the DNA is TGTGCCAGCTCACGGGAGCGGGTGGACGAGCAGTACTTC. It specifies CASSRERVDEQYF.

This clone was seen a single time. The genes are TRBV25-1 and TRBJ2-3, with 7 bases lining up with TRBD1. J gave up 2 bases and V 9 bases, and 5 bases lay outside the gene matches. This CDR3 region has 13 residues. From germline, CDR1 is MGHDK and CDR2 SYGVNS. This chain's CDR3 is CASTGAATDTQYF. As DNA, the CDR3 is TGTGCCAGTACAGGGGCCGCCACAGATACGCAGTATTTT.

V usage is TRBV28 and J usage is TRBJ2-2; 10 bases fit TRBD1. In germline, CDR1 is MDHEN, CDR2 SYDVKM. This CDR3 region has 17 residues. V lost 1 base and J lost 2; bases outside the gene matches: 4. CDR3 DNA: TGTGCCAGCAGTTTATTGGGACAGGGGTTCAACACCGGGGAGCTGTTTTTT. As protein: CASSLLGQGFNTGELFF.

The chain uses TRBV6-5 and TRBJ1-3; 8 nucleotides align to TRBD1. The CDR3 length is 14 residues. Germline trimming cut 10 bases from V and 2 bases from J; bases unmatched to any gene: 7. Germline CDR1 and CDR2: MNHEY and SVGAGI. The CDR3 DNA is TGTGCCACCATCCAGGGGGCTACTGGAAACACCATATATTTT. Residues: CATIQGATGNTIYF.

This chain links TRBV6-5 with TRBJ1-1; the D is unclear. V was clipped by 6 bases and J by 4 bases, with 12 bases between them. The CDR3 has 13 residues. CDR1 is MNHEY and CDR2 is SVGAGI in the germline V gene. CDR3 sequence reads: CASSLPGGTEAFF. The DNA of the CDR3 is TGTGCCAGCAGCCTCCCGGGAGGCACTGAAGCTTTCTTT.

This clone has only one observation. V and J are TRBV7-2 and TRBJ2-3; 10 bases agree with TRBD2. Per germline, CDR1 SGHTA and CDR2 FQGNSA. The CDR3 is made up of 15 amino acids. With V trimmed by 5 bases and J by 3 bases, 5 bases remained unmatched. The CDR3 reads CASSPMGLATDTQYF. The DNA for the CDR3 is TGTGCCAGCAGCCCGATGGGACTAGCGACAGATACGCAGTATTTT. Based on the CDR3 plus reference TRBV7-2 and TRBJ2-3, the full variable domain is GAGVSQSPSNKVTEKGKDVELRCDPISGHTALYWYRQSLGQGLEFLIYFQGNSAPDKSGLPSDRFSAERTGGSVSTLTIQRTQQEDSAVYLCASSPMGLATDTQYFGPGTRLTVL.